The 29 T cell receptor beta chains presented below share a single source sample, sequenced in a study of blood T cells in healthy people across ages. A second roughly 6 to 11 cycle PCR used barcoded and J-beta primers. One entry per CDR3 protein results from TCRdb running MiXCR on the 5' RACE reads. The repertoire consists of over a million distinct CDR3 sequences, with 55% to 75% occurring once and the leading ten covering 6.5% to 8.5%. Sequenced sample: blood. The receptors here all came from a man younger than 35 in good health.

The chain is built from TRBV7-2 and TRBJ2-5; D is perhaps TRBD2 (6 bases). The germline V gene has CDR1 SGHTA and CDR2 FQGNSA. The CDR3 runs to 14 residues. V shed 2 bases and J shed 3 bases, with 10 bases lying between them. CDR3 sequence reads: CASSLKGTEETQYF. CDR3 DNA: TGTGCCAGCAGCTTAAAAGGGACTGAAGAGACCCAGTACTTC.

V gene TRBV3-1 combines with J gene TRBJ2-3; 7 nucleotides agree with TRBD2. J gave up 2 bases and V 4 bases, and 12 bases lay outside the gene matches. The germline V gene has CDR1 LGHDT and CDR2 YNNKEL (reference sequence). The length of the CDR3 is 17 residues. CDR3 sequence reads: CASSPLRAGVITDTQYF. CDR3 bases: TGTGCCAGCAGCCCCCTCCGGGCGGGAGTTATCACAGATACGCAGTATTTT.

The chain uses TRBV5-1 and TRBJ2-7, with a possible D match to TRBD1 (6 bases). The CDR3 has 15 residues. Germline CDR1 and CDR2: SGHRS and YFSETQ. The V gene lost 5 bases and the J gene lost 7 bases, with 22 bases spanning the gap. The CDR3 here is CASSSTGSSYNEQYF. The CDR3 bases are TGCGCCAGCAGTTCCACAGGGAGCTCCTACAATGAGCAGTACTTC.

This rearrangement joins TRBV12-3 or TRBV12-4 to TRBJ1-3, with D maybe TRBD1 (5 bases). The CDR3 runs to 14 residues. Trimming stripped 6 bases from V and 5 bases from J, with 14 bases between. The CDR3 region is CASSYRDGRNTIYF. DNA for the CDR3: TGTGCCAGCAGCTACCGGGACGGACGAAACACCATATATTTT.

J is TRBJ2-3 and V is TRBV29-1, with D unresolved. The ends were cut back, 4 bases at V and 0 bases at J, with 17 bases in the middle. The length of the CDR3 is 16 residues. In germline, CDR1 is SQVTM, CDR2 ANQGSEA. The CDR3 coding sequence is TGCAGCGTTGTTAGGGCGGATGGCATTAGCACAGATACGCAGTATTTT. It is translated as CSVVRADGISTDTQYF.

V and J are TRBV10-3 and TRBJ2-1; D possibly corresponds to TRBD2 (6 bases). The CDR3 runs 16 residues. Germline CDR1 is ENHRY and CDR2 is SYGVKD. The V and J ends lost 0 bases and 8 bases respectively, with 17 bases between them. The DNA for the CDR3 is TGTGCCATCAGTGAGTCGGAGGGAGTCATGTTCGATGAGCAGTTCTTC. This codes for CAISESEGVMFDEQFF.

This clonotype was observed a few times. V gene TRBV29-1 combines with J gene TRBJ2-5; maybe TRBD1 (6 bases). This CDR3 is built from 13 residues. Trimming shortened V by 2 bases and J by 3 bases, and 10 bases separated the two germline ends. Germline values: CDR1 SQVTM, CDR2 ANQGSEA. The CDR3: CSVEWTAEETQYF. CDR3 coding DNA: TGCAGCGTTGAATGGACAGCCGAAGAGACCCAGTACTTC.

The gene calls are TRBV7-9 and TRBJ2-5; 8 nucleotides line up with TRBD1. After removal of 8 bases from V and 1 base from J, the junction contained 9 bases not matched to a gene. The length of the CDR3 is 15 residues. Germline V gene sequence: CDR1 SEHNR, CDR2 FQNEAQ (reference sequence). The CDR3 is CASRTRGRFQETQYF. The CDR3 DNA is TGTGCCAGCCGTACCAGGGGGCGCTTCCAAGAGACCCAGTACTTC. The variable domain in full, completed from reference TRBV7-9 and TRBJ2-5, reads DTGVSQNPRHKITKRGQNVTFRCDPISEHNRLYWYRQTLGQGPEFLTYFQNEAQLEKSRLLSDRFSAERPKGSFSTLEIQRTEQGDSAMYLCASRTRGRFQETQYFGPGTRLLVL.

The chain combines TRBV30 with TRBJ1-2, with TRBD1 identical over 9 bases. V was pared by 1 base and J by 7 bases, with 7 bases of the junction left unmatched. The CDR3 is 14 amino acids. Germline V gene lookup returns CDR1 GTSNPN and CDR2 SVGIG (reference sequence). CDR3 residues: CAWSEDRGVGGYTF. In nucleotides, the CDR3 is TGTGCCTGGAGTGAGGACAGGGGTGTAGGTGGCTACACCTTC.

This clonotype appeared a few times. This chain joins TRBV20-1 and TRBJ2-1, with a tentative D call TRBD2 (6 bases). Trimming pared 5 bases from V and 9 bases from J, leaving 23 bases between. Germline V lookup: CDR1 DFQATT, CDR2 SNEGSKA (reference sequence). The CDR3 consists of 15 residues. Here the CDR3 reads CSAPRPGTFSSEQFF. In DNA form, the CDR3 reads TGCAGTGCTCCTCGTCCCGGGACTTTTTCCAGTGAGCAGTTCTTC.

The CDR3 region is CASSDPDRVREQYF. The CDR3 DNA sequence: TGTGCCAGCAGTGACCCGGACAGGGTTAGGGAGCAGTACTTC. The gene calls are TRBV6-1 and TRBJ2-7, with 8 bases aligning to TRBD1. J gave up 7 bases and V 3 bases, and 8 bases lay outside the gene matches. The germline V gene encodes CDR1 MNHNS and CDR2 SASEGT. This CDR3 comprises 14 residues.

The CDR3 is CASSQRGGLETQYF. The DNA of the CDR3 is TGTGCCAGCAGCCAACGGGGGGGCCTAGAGACCCAGTACTTC. The V and J genes are TRBV5-6 and TRBJ2-4; 8 bases align to TRBD2. The J call is in doubt because the DNA end fits TRBJ2-5 better. This CDR3 has 14 amino acids. From germline, CDR1 is SGHDT and CDR2 YYEEEE.

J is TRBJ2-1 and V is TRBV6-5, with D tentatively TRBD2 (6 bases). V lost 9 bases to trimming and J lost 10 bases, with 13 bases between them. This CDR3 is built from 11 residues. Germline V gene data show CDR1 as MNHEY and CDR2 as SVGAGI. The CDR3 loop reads CASGGNHEQFF. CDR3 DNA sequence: TGTGCCAGTGGGGGGAACCACGAGCAGTTCTTC.

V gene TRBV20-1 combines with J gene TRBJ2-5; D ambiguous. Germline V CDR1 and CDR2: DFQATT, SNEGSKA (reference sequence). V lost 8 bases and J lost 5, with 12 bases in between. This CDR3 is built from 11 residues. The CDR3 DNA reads TGCAGTCCAAGGAACGACGAGACCCAGTACTTC. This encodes CSPRNDETQYF.

The CDR3 DNA sequence: TGTGCCAGCAGGTACAGGGGCCAGGGGGATACGCAGTATTTT. Translation gives CASRYRGQGDTQYF. The chain uses TRBV2 and TRBJ2-3; TRBD1 matches at 7 bases. The CDR3 consists of 14 residues. Trimming removed 6 bases from V and 6 bases from J; junction bases left unmatched: 9. Germline lookup yields CDR1 SNHLY and CDR2 FYNNEI.

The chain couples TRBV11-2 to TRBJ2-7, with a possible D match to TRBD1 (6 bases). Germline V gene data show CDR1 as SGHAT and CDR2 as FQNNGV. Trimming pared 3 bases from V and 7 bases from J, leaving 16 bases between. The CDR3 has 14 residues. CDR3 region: CASSFGQTAWEQYF. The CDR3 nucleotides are TGTGCCAGCAGCTTCGGACAGACCGCCTGGGAGCAGTACTTC.

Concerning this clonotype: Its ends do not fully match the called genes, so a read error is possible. CDR3 region: CVSSQPGTSEREYF. As DNA, the CDR3 is TGTGTCAGCAGCCAACCCGGGACTAGCGAGAGGGAGTACTTC. The V call is TRBV4-2, the J call TRBJ2-4, with 10 bases identical to TRBD2. The germline V gene encodes CDR1 LGHNA and CDR2 YNFKEQ. This CDR3 is 14 amino acids long.

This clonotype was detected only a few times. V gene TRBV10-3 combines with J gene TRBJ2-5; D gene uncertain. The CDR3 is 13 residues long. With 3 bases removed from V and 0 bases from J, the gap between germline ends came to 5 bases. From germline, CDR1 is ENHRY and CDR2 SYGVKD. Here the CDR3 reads CAISDQYQETQYF. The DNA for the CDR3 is TGTGCCATCAGTGACCAGTACCAAGAGACCCAGTACTTC.

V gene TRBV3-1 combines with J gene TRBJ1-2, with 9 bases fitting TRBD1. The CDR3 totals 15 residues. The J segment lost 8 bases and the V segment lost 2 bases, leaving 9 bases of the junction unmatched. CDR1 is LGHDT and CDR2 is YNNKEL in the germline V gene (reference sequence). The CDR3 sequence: CASSQMATGGEGYTF. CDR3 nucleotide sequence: TGTGCCAGCAGCCAAATGGCCACAGGGGGCGAGGGCTACACCTTC.

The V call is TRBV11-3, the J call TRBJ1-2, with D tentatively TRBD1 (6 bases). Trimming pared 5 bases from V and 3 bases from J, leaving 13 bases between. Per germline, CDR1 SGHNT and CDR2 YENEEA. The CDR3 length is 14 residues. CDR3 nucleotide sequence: TGTGCCAGCAGCAACTCCAGGGGCGACTATGGCTACACCTTC. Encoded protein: CASSNSRGDYGYTF. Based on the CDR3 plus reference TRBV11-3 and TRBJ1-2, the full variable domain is EAGVVQSPRYKIIEKKQPVAFWCNPISGHNTLYWYLQNLGQGPELLIRYENEEAVDDSQLPKDRFSAERLKGVDSTLKIQPAELGDSAVYLCASSNSRGDYGYTFGSGTRLTVV.

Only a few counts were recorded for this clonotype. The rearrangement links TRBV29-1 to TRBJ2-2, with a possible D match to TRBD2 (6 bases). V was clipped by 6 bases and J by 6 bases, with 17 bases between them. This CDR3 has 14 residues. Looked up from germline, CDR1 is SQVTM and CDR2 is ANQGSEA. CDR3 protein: CSVLWNGSPGELFF. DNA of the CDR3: TGCAGCGTCCTGTGGAACGGGAGTCCCGGGGAGCTGTTTTTT.

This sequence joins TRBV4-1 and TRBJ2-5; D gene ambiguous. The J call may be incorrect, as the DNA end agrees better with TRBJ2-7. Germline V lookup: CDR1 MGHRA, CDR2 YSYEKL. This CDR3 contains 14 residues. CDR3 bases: TGCGCCAGCAGCCAGGCCACAGCTGCCTACGAGCAGTACTTC. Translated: CASSQATAAYEQYF.

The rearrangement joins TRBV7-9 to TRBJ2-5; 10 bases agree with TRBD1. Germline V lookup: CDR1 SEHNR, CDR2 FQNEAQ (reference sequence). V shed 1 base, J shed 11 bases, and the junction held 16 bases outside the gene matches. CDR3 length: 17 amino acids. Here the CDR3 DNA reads TGTGCCAGCAGCTTAGATAACCGGGACAGGGGTGGTGATGAGCAGTACTTC. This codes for CASSLDNRDRGGDEQYF.

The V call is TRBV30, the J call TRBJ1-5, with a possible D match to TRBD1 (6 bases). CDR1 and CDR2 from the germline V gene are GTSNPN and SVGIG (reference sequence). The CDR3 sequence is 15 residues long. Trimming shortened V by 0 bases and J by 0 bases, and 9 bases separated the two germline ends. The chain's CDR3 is CAWSVGGGSNQPQHF. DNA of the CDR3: TGTGCCTGGAGTGTCGGAGGGGGTAGCAATCAGCCCCAGCATTTT.

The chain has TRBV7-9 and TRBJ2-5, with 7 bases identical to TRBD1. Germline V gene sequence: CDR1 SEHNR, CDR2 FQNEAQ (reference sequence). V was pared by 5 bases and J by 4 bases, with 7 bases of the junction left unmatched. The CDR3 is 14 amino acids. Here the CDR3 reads CASSLNRGRETQYF. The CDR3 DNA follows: TGTGCCAGCAGCCTTAACAGGGGTCGAGAGACCCAGTACTTC.

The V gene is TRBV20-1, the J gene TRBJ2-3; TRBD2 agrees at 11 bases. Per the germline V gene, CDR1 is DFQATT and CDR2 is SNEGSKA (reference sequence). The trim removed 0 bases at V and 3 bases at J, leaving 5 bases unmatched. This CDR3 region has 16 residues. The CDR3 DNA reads TGCAGTGCTAGAGACGCTAGCGGGAGGCGTACAGATACGCAGTATTTT. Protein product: CSARDASGRRTDTQYF.

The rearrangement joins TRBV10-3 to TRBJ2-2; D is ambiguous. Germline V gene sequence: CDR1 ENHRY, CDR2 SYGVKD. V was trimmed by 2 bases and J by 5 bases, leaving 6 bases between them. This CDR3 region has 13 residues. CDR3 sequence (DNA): TGTGCCATCAGTGAGGCGTCTACCGGGGAGCTGTTTTTT. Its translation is CAISEASTGELFF.

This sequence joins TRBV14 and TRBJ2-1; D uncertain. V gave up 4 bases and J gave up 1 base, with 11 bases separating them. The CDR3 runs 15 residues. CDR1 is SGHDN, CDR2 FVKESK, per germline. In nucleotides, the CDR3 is TGTGCCAGCAGCCCTGTTACTTATTCCTACAATGAGCAGTTCTTC. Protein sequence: CASSPVTYSYNEQFF.

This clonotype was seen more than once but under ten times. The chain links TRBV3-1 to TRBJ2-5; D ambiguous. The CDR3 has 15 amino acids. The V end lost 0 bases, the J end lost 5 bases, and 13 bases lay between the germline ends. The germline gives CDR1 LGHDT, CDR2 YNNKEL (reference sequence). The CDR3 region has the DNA TGTGCCAGCAGCCAAGATTCTAGTCGAAGCGAGACCCAGTACTTC. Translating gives CASSQDSSRSETQYF.